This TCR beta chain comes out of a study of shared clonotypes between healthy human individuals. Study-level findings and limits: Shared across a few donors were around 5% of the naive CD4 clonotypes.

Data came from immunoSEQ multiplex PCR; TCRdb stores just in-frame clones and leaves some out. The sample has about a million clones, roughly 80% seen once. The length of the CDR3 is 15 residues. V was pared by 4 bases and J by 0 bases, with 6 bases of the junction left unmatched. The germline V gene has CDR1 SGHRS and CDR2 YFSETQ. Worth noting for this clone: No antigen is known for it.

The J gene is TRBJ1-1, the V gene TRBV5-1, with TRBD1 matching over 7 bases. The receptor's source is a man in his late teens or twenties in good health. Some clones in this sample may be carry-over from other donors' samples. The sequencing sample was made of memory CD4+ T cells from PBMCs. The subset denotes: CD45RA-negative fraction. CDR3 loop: CASSPVTGVNTEAFF. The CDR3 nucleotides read TGCGCCAGCAGCCCGGTTACAGGGGTGAACACTGAAGCTTTCTTT. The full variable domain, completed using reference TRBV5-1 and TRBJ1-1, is KAGVTQTPRYLIKTRGQQVTLSCSPISGHRSVSWYQQTPGQGLQFLFEYFSETQRNKGNFPGRFSGRQFSNSRSEMNVSTLELGDSALYLCASSPVTGVNTEAFFGQGTRLTVV.